The present entry profiles one T cell receptor (beta chain) with its context. The sample originates from a study of blood T cell repertoires in COVID-19. The table came from immunoSEQ multiplex PCR; TCRdb's copy has only in-frame clones and leaves some out. Seen here are about 18,000 clones, about nine tenths observed once, and the top ten hold 16%. The material sequenced was peripheral blood. This TCR was sampled from a human donor in a cohort sampled during active COVID-19.

The CDR3 protein is CASSFSGRRVNEQFF. The CDR3 bases are TGCGCCAGCAGCTTTAGCGGGAGAAGGGTCAATGAGCAGTTCTTC. J is TRBJ2-1 and V is TRBV4-3; 9 bases are shared with TRBD2. The CDR3 has 15 amino acids. From germline, CDR1 is LGHNA and CDR2 YSLEER. V lost 5 bases, J lost 6 bases, and 8 bases stayed unmatched.